These 18 T cell receptor beta chains came from one sample sequenced in a study of blood T cells in healthy people across ages. PCR was performed a second time for roughly 7 to 12 cycles using a sample-barcoded 5' primer and a J-beta primer mix. From the 5' RACE reads, TCRdb called clonotypes with MiXCR, one entry per CDR3 protein. The sample consists of about 1.5 million distinct CDR3 sequences, about 43% of them appearing once. The sequenced sample was blood. Receptor source: a woman aged 18-29 years in good health.

The V call is TRBV20-1, the J call TRBJ2-7, with 9 bases lining up with TRBD2. Germline CDR1 DFQATT, CDR2 SNEGSKA (reference sequence). V shed 1 base and J 7 bases; nucleotides not matched to a gene: 11. The CDR3 is made up of 15 amino acids. The CDR3 DNA is TGCAGTGCTAGAGCCGGGACTAGCAACGGGAATGAGCAGTACTTC. It translates to CSARAGTSNGNEQYF.

The chain has TRBV14 and TRBJ2-7; 7 bases fit TRBD1. With 4 bases clipped from V and 0 bases from J, the junction kept 12 bases outside the gene matches. Germline V gives CDR1 SGHDN, CDR2 FVKESK. CDR3 length equals 17 residues. For the CDR3, the DNA is TGTGCCAGCAGCCCCCTAACGGGACAGCTGAGCTCCTACGAGCAGTACTTC. It encodes CASSPLTGQLSSYEQYF.

The chain is built from TRBV7-8 and TRBJ1-2; TRBD1 matches at 7 bases. The V and J ends lost 0 bases and 9 bases, in that order; junction bases with no gene match: 7. The CDR3 has 14 residues. Per the germline V gene, CDR1 is SGHVS and CDR2 is FQNEAQ. The CDR3 DNA sequence: TGTGCCAGCAGCTTAGCCGGGACAGAGAGACGCTACACCTTC. Its translation is CASSLAGTERRYTF.

V usage is TRBV20-1 and J usage is TRBJ2-7, with no clear D. Germline CDR1 reads DFQATT; CDR2 reads SNEGSKA (reference sequence). V was cut by 2 bases and J by 2 bases, with 13 bases left in between. The CDR3 runs to 14 residues. The CDR3 bases are TGCAGTGCTAGACCTGAGGACCGAGCCTACGAGCAGTACTTC. This gives the protein CSARPEDRAYEQYF.

This clonotype occurred a few times. The V gene is TRBV2, the J gene TRBJ1-1; D uncertain. Germline CDR1 and CDR2: SNHLY and FYNNEI. The CDR3 covers 14 residues. With 2 bases removed from V and 1 base from J, the gap between germline ends came to 8 bases. The CDR3 loop is CASSEYGRNTEAFF. The CDR3 DNA sequence: TGTGCCAGCAGTGAATACGGGAGGAACACTGAAGCTTTCTTT.

The chain has TRBV4-2 and TRBJ2-1, with 8 bases fitting TRBD2. The ends lost 4 bases at V and 14 bases at J; junction bases unmatched: 13. The CDR3 consists of 14 residues. Germline-derived CDR1 and CDR2 are LGHNA and YNFKEQ. In DNA form, the CDR3 reads TGTGCCAGCAGCCCCACCGAGGATAGCGGGAAGAAGTTCTTC. Amino acids: CASSPTEDSGKKFF.

The table lists this clonotype with many counts. J is TRBJ2-7 and V is TRBV6-5; D might be TRBD1 (6 bases). The CDR3 covers 13 residues. Germline V gene sequence: CDR1 MNHEY, CDR2 SVGAGI. Between the trimmed V and J ends, which lost 2 bases and 4 bases, there was a span of 9 bases. CDR3: CASSYRTAYEQYF. The CDR3 DNA reads TGTGCCAGCAGTTACAGGACAGCTTACGAGCAGTACTTC.

This chain uses TRBV9 with TRBJ2-1, with 16 bases lining up with TRBD2. CDR1 is SGDLS, CDR2 YYNGEE, per germline. The CDR3 extends over 19 amino acids. The J segment lost 0 bases and the V segment lost 1 base, leaving 4 bases of the junction unmatched. CDR3: CASSVRGLAGGGSYNEQFF. For the CDR3, the DNA is TGTGCCAGCAGCGTACGGGGACTAGCGGGGGGGGGCTCCTACAATGAGCAGTTCTTC.

The CDR3 loop reads CASSGTGGPGLAGQNEQFF. In DNA, the CDR3 is TGTGCCAGCAGCGGCACAGGGGGGCCGGGACTAGCGGGACAGAATGAGCAGTTCTTC. The chain combines TRBV7-9 with TRBJ2-1; 13 bases map to TRBD2. There are 19 residues in the CDR3. CDR1 SEHNR and CDR2 FQNEAQ come from the germline V gene (reference sequence). The ends lost 5 bases at V and 7 bases at J; junction bases unmatched: 17. Using reference TRBV7-9 and TRBJ2-1 for the parts outside the CDR3, the full variable domain is DTGVSQNPRHKITKRGQNVTFRCDPISEHNRLYWYRQTLGQGPEFLTYFQNEAQLEKSRLLSDRFSAERPKGSFSTLEIQRTEQGDSAMYLCASSGTGGPGLAGQNEQFFGPGTRLTVL.

The chain uses TRBV6-1 and TRBJ1-6; D remains unclear. The V gene's germline CDR1 is MNHNS and CDR2 SASEGT. There are 16 residues in the CDR3. V was cut by 6 bases and J by 7 bases, with 19 bases left in between. Written as DNA, the CDR3 is TGTGCCAGCAGCGAAACGAGTGCCATGGGGAATTCACCCCTCCACTTT. Translating gives CASSETSAMGNSPLHF.

This clonotype was observed a handful of times. The chain joins TRBV4-1 to TRBJ1-2, with 10 positions matching TRBD1. The V gene's germline CDR1 is MGHRA and CDR2 YSYEKL. The ends lost 1 base at V and 1 base at J; junction bases unmatched: 3. There are 16 residues in the CDR3. The CDR3 DNA reads as TGCGCCAGCAGCCAAGGAGGACAGGGGGTTAACTATGGCTACACCTTC. This encodes CASSQGGQGVNYGYTF.

This rearrangement joins TRBV7-6 to TRBJ2-7; D might be TRBD1 (6 bases). CDR1 and CDR2 (germline): SGHVS, FNYEAQ. The CDR3 runs 16 residues. V lost 1 base to trimming and J lost 7 bases, with 20 bases between them. CDR3 in amino acids: CASSLVRTDLDNEQYF. DNA of the CDR3: TGTGCCAGCAGCTTAGTGAGGACAGACTTAGACAATGAGCAGTACTTC.

The chain recombines TRBV6-4 with TRBJ1-2; a weak D match, TRBD1 (5 bases). Germline loops: CDR1 MRHNA, CDR2 SNTAGT. The CDR3 has 15 residues. Trimming stripped 6 bases from V and 0 bases from J, with 14 bases between. The CDR3 DNA reads as TGTGCCAGCAGAAGTGCAGGGTCTCCTAACTATGGCTACACCTTC. Translation: CASRSAGSPNYGYTF.

The gene calls are TRBV21-1 and TRBJ2-5; TRBD1, as called in the table, went unchecked against the DNA. TRBV21-1 is deemed a pseudogene. The CDR3 totals 15 residues. The CDR3 DNA reads as TGTGCCAGCAGCTGGACAGGGGCCCCCCCAGGGGAGCAGTACTTC. Residues: CASSWTGAPPGEQYF.

The V and J genes are TRBV25-1 and TRBJ1-2; D not resolved. Per germline, CDR1 MGHDK and CDR2 SYGVNS. V dropped 6 bases and J dropped 4 bases, with 15 bases sitting between them. The CDR3 extends over 14 amino acids. CDR3 DNA sequence: TGTGCCAGCAGGATGTCCGGAAGCCCCTATGGCTACACCTTC. It codes for CASRMSGSPYGYTF.

Only one count was recorded for this clonotype. The rearrangement uses TRBV6-1 and TRBJ2-2, with TRBD1 matching 9 bases. CDR3 length: 19 residues. CDR1 is MNHNS and CDR2 is SASEGT in the germline V gene. Germline trimming cut 1 base from V and 7 bases from J; bases unmatched to any gene: 16. The CDR3 sequence: CASSEVPIRQGQGHGELFF. The CDR3 DNA sequence: TGTGCCAGCAGTGAAGTTCCGATCCGTCAGGGACAGGGACACGGGGAGCTGTTTTTT.

The chain combines TRBV3-1 with TRBJ2-4, with D possibly being TRBD1 (6 bases). The CDR3 sequence is 16 residues long. CDR1 is LGHDT and CDR2 is YNNKEL in the germline V gene (reference sequence). The V gene lost 0 bases and the J gene lost 13 bases, with 22 bases spanning the gap. CDR3 DNA: TGTGCCAGCAGCCAAGACAACCGGGACAACTACAATGAGCAGTACTTC. Its translation: CASSQDNRDNYNEQYF.

The V and J genes are TRBV27 and TRBJ2-1; 8 positions agree with TRBD2. The CDR3 runs 15 residues. Trimming at V came to 6 bases and at J to 7 bases, leaving 11 bases not matched to a gene. Germline CDR1 is MNHEY and CDR2 is SMNVEV (reference sequence). The CDR3 region has the DNA TGTGCCAGCAGCCATCGGGGGGGCGCCAGAAATGAGCAGTTCTTC. It translates to CASSHRGGARNEQFF.